This entry describes one T cell receptor (beta chain). Its antigen remains unidentified. Within one base of it there is no much larger clone, and no base qualities were kept. The source of the sample is a study of PD-L1 blockade in urothelial cancer (dated by TCRdb to between 2016 and 2019). For context, the study as a whole: All patients started therapy at some point between 2014 and 2016 and received atezolizumab 1,200 mg intravenously every 3 weeks. About 90% of the roughly 29 patients were males with bladder-origin urothelial cancer, and about 60% of the 29 reported a prior smoking history. An ECOG performance status of 0 or 1 was recorded for the patients, and 0 to 3 prior chemotherapy regimens had been received by the patients. Blood samples were analyzed 3 weeks after the start of treatment (second dose) and 6 weeks after the start of treatment. A median of about 150,000 T cells and roughly 80,000 unique TCRs was obtained from blood samples, and a median clonality of 0.080 was observed. The study was an exploratory multi-omic analysis of somatic, immune and clinical correlates of response to PD-L1 blockade with atezolizumab in urothelial cancer. Pretreatment tumor samples, along with matched peripheral blood collected serially before and after atezolizumab treatment, underwent TCR sequencing. Durable clinical benefit meant progression-free survival longer than 6 months, and TCR features were also tested against progression-free and overall survival. Whole exome sequencing and RNA sequencing of pretreatment tumors were performed alongside TCR sequencing in the same patients. Some ten patients reached durable clinical benefit, while fewer than 25 patients did not. Pretreatment blood TCR-seq was available for nearly 30 patients, at least one posttreatment blood collection was obtained for about 24 patients, and tumor TCR-seq was available for about 24 patients. The full study reports these points: Improved progression-free and overall survival was found to be associated with pretreatment peripheral blood TCR clonality below the median. Because the sample size was small (n ≈ 30) and many of the analyses were exploratory, the results are meant to be hypothesis-generating. At 3 weeks after the start of treatment, tumor-associated TCR clones in peripheral blood had expanded more in patients with durable benefit (n of about 20, p = 0.022).

The cohort included under 35 patients with locally advanced or metastatic urothelial carcinoma who were treated at Memorial Sloan Kettering on a trial protocol. Peripheral blood mononuclear cells were collected pretreatment and during treatment, with between 1 and 8 total time points obtained per patient. The Qiagen DNeasy Blood extraction kit was used to purify genomic DNA from total PBMCs and tumor samples. Collected pretreatment and during treatment, PBMCs were isolated and stored as previously described. Synthetic TCR analog templates were spiked into each PCR so that absolute template abundance could be estimated from read counts. TCRbeta CDR3 regions were amplified from genomic DNA with bias-controlled V and J gene primers using the immunoSEQ assay. Sequencing of rearranged TCRbeta segments was done at approximately 20X coverage. The authors' pipeline ran thus. Sequencing errors were corrected by clustering, and CDR3s were annotated against IMGT so that V, D and J genes could be assigned. Downstream analyses used only productive TCRbeta rearrangements, leaving out any out-of-frame or stop-codon sequences. To compute clonality, Shannon entropy was normalized by the log of the number of unique productive sequences and then subtracted from one. Fisher's exact test with Benjamini-Hochberg correction, using a cutoff of adjusted p below 0.01, was how clones that differed between time points or between blood and tumor were identified. In TCRdb, the immuneACCESS table is reduced to in-frame sequences with V and J assigned. These tables do not hold every clone; where another copy was compared, an unresolved V gene accounts for under half, and the others remain unexplained. For V, J and clone size, that table is used; D and trimming come from the DNA. In all, the sample holds tens of thousands of clones, and 87% of those were seen once. The top ten constitute approximately 7.6% of the sample.

Reading the germline V gene (reference sequence) gives CDR1 MNHEY and CDR2 SMNVEV. There are 15 amino acids in the CDR3, from cysteine to phenylalanine inclusive. Just CDR3 DNA is preserved here, 45 bases in frame from base 1. V is cut back by 6 bases and J by 2 bases, with 7 bases in the junction unmatched. The clonotype originates from a man in his sixties with urothelial cancer. Sequencing was performed on PBMCs, taken around atezolizumab (anti-PD-L1) treatment. The chain joins TRBV27 to TRBJ1-3, and TRBD1 aligns with 7 junction nucleotides. The CDR3 region has the sequence CASSRQGIAGNTIYF. The sequenced DNA is TGTGCCAGCAGCAGACAGGGTATCGCTGGAAACACCATATATTTT.